Listed here are 2 T cell receptor beta chains from one sample, sequenced in a study of spatial heterogeneity in lung cancer (dated by TCRdb to between 2019 and 2020). Taken with the paper, the label for time point translates to: blood at routine non-recurrence follow-up after resection. The receptor library was made with 5' RACE. TCRdb shows the sequencer as NextSeq 500. In-frame beta chains were kept once TCRdb had trimmed the public reads at Q25 with fastp and called clones with MiXCR. Each entry merges the rows of one CDR3 protein and shows their most common DNA and genes. The sample table shows around 45,000 distinct CDR3 sequences, and under 25% are seen once. The top ten constitute approximately 6.8% of the sample. The sample here was PBMCs, taken at follow-up. The source of these receptors is a female donor with early-stage non-small cell lung cancer.

This clonotype occurred many times. The chain uses TRBV10-2 and TRBJ1-1; D gene uncertain. The CDR3 contains 11 residues. Germline loops: CDR1 WSHSY, CDR2 SAAADI. Trimming took off 0 bases at V and 14 bases at J, with 10 bases between the two ends. The CDR3 loop reads CASSESPRSFF. DNA of the CDR3: TGCGCCAGCAGTGAGTCGCCCAGATCCTTCTTT.

At least ten counts were recorded for this clonotype. CDR3 loop: CASSRRAGLSTF. The CDR3 bases are TGTGCCAGCAGTAGGAGGGCAGGGCTAAGCACCTTC. The rearrangement joins TRBV6-5 to TRBJ1-2; the D gene is possibly TRBD1 (5 bases). The CDR3 has 12 amino acids. Germline V gene lookup returns CDR1 MNHEY and CDR2 SVGAGI. Trimming pared 5 bases from V and 13 bases from J, leaving 17 bases between.